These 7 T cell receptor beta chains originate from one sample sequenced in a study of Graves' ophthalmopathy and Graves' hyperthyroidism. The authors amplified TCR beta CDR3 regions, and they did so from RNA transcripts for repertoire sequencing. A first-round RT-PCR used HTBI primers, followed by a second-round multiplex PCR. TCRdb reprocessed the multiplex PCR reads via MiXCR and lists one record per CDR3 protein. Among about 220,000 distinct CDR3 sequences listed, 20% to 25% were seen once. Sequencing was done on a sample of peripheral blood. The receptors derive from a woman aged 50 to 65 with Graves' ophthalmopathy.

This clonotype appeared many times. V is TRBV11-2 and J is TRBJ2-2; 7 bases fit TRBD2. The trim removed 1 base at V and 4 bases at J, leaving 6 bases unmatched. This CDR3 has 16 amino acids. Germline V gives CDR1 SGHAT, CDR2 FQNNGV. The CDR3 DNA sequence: TGTGCCAGCAGCTTAGTCCTAGCGGTCTTCACCGGGGAGCTGTTTTTT. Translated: CASSLVLAVFTGELFF.

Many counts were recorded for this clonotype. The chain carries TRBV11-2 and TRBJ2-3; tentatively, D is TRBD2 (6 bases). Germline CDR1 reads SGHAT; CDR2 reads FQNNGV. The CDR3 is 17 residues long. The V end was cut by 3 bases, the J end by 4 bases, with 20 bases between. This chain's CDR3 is CASSFSRDQRAADTQYF. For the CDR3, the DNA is TGTGCCAGCAGCTTCTCGCGGGATCAGAGGGCGGCAGATACGCAGTATTTT. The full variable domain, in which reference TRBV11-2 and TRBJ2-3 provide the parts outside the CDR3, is EAGVAQSPRYKIIEKRQSVAFWCNPISGHATLYWYQQILGQGPKLLIQFQNNGVVDDSQLPKDRFSAERLKGVDSTLKIQPAKLEDSAVYLCASSFSRDQRAADTQYFGPGTRLTVL.

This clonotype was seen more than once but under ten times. CDR3 in amino acids: CASSETGIGNTIYF. CDR3 DNA: TGTGCCAGCAGCGAGACAGGGATTGGAAACACCATATATTTT. The genes are TRBV7-9 and TRBJ1-3, with 7 positions matching TRBD1. Germline values: CDR1 SEHNR, CDR2 FQNEAQ (reference sequence). CDR3 length: 14 amino acids. With V trimmed by 5 bases and J by 3 bases, 4 bases remained unmatched.

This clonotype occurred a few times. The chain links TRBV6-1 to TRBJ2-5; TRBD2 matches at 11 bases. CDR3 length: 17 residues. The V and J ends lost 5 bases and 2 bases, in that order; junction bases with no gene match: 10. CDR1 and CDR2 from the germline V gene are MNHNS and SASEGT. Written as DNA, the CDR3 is TGTGCCAGCAGTCCCGGGACTAGCGGAGGATTTCAAGAGACCCAGTACTTC. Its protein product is CASSPGTSGGFQETQYF.

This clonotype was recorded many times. CDR3 protein: CASSRRDYTYEQYF. In DNA, the CDR3 is TGTGCCAGCAGCCGCAGGGACTATACCTACGAGCAGTACTTC. The chain couples TRBV7-8 to TRBJ2-7, with 7 bases lining up with TRBD2. Trimming at V came to 5 bases and at J to 2 bases, leaving 6 bases not matched to a gene. Germline V gene lookup returns CDR1 SGHVS and CDR2 FQNEAQ. This CDR3 spans 14 amino acids.

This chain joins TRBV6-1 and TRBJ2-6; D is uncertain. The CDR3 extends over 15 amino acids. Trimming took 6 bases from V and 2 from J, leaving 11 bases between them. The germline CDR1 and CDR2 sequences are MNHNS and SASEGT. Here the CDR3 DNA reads TGTGCCAGCAGCGACGCTGGGACTGGGGCCAACGTCCTGACTTTC. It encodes CASSDAGTGANVLTF.

As DNA, the CDR3 is TGTGCCAGCGGCTTAAGGGGGGCAGGGCCACTCCAAGAGACCCAGTACTTC. It is translated as CASGLRGAGPLQETQYF. The rearrangement joins TRBV28 to TRBJ2-5; either TRBD1 or TRBD2 may fit D (6 bases each). The ends were cut back, 8 bases at V and 1 base at J, with 23 bases in the middle. In germline, CDR1 is MDHEN, CDR2 SYDVKM. The CDR3 has 17 amino acids.